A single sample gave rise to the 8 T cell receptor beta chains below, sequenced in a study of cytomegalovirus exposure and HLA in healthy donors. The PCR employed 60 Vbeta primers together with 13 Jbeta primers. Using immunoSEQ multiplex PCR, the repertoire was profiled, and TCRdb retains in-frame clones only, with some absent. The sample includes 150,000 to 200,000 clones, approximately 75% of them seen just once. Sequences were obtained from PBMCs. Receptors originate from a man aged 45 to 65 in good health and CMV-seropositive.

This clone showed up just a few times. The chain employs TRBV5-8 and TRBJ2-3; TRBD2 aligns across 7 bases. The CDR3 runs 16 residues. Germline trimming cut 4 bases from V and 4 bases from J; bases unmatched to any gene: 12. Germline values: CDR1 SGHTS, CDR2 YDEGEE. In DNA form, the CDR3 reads TGTGCCAGCAGCCCGGCGGGGGTTTCAATCTCAGATACGCAGTATTTT. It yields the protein CASSPAGVSISDTQYF. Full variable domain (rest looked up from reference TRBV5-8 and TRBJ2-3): EAGVTQSPTHLIKTRGQQATLRCSPISGHTSVYWYQQALGLGLQFLLWYDEGEERNRGNFPPRFSGRQFPNYSSELNVNALELEDSALYLCASSPAGVSISDTQYFGPGTRLTVL.

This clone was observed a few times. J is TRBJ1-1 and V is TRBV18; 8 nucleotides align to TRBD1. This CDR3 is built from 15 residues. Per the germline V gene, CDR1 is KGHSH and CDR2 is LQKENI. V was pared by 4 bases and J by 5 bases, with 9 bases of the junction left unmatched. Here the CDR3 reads CASSQIRTGYTEAFF. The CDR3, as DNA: TGTGCCAGCTCACAAATCCGGACAGGGTATACTGAAGCTTTCTTT.

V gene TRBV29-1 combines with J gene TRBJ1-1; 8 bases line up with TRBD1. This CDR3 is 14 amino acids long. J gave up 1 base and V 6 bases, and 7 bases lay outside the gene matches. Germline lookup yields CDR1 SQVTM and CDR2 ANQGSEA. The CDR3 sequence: CSVNTGGPNTEAFF. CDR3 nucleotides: TGCAGCGTCAATACAGGGGGGCCGAACACTGAAGCTTTCTTT. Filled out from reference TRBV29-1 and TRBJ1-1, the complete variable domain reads SAVISQKPSRDICQRGTSLTIQCQVDSQVTMMFWYRQQPGQSLTLIATANQGSEATYESGFVIDKFPISRPNLTFSTLTVSNMSPEDSSIYLCSVNTGGPNTEAFFGQGTRLTVV.

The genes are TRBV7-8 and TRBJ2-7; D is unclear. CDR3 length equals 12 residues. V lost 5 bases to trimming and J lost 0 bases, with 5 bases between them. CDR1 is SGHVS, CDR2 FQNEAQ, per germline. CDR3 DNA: TGTGCCAGCAGCCCTCGCTCCTACGAGCAGTACTTC. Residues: CASSPRSYEQYF.

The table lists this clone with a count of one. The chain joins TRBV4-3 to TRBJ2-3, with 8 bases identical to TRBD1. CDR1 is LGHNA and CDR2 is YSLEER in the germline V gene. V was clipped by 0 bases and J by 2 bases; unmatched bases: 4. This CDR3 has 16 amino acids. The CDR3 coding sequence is TGCGCCAGCAGCCAAGATCAGGGGGCCACCACAGATACGCAGTATTTT. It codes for CASSQDQGATTDTQYF.

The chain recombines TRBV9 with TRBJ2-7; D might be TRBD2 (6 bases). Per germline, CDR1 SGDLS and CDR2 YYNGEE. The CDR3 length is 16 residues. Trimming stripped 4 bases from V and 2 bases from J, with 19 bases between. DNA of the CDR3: TGTGCCAGCAGCCCCGTGCGGGGTCTGGAAACCTACGAGCAGTACTTC. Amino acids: CASSPVRGLETYEQYF.

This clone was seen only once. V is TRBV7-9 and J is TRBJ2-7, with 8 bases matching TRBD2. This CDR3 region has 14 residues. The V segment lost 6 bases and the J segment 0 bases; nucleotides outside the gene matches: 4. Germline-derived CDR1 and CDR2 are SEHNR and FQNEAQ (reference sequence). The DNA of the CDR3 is TGTGCCAGCAGTACCGGGACTAGCTCCTACGAGCAGTACTTC. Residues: CASSTGTSSYEQYF.

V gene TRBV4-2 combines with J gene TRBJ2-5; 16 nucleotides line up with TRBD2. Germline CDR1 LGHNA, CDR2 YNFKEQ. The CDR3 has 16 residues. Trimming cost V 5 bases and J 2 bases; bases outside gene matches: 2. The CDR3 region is CASSEGLAGGQETQYF. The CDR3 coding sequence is TGTGCCAGCAGCGAGGGACTAGCGGGGGGGCAAGAGACCCAGTACTTC.